This paragraph reports one T cell receptor (beta chain). Per the study methods: The assay estimated nucleated cells by amplifying reference gene primers. Measured with immunoSEQ multiplex PCR; TCRdb has only the in-frame clones, and not every one. That table furnishes V, J and clone size, whereas the DNA furnished D and trimming. The sample lists some 83,000 clones, around 89% occurring once. This specimen comes from a study of blood T cell repertoires in COVID-19. At the level of the study: Samples came from the United States, Italy and Spain, spanning acute and convalescent COVID-19. In each case, the material was cDNA or gDNA derived from T cells, B-cell-depleted T cells, or PBMCs.

There are 15 residues in the CDR3. Germline CDR1 and CDR2: LNHDA and SQIVND (reference sequence). Germline trimming cut 3 bases from V and 3 bases from J; bases unmatched to any gene: 5. The chain carries TRBV19 and TRBJ2-1; 7 bases agree with TRBD2. The sequenced sample was peripheral blood. This TCR was sampled from a man in his sixties with acute or convalescent COVID-19. The CDR3: CASSIMAGDYNEQFF. The CDR3 coding sequence is TGTGCCAGTAGTATTATGGCGGGAGACTACAATGAGCAGTTCTTC. The full variable domain, in which reference TRBV19 and TRBJ2-1 provide the parts outside the CDR3, is DGGITQSPKYLFRKEGQNVTLSCEQNLNHDAMYWYRQDPGQGLRLIYYSQIVNDFQKGDIAEGYSVSREKKESFPLTVTSAQKNPTAFYLCASSIMAGDYNEQFFGPGTRLTVL.